The 21 T cell receptor beta chains given below trace back to one sample, sequenced in a study of glioma-infiltrating T cells. Using RNA template, CDR3s of TCR alpha and beta were amplified with iRepertoire arm-PCR. TCRdb re-analysed the multiplex PCR reads in MiXCR, keeping a single row per CDR3 protein. Of about 140,000 distinct CDR3 sequences detected, 39% appear once; the ten largest clones hold around 20%. Sequencing input: glioma tissue, nonneoplastic brain tissue, or PBMCs (not recorded which). These receptors all stem from a human donor with low-grade glioma or glioblastoma, undergoing nonglioma brain surgery, or in good health (not recorded which).

The chain recombines TRBV5-6 with TRBJ2-1, with unresolved D. Germline-derived CDR1 and CDR2 are SGHDT and YYEEEE. V lost 0 bases, J lost 3 bases, and 10 bases lay in between. The CDR3 totals 15 residues. This chain's CDR3 is CASSLVADLYNEQFF. The CDR3 DNA is TGTGCCAGCAGCTTGGTTGCGGACCTCTACAATGAGCAGTTCTTC. Based on the CDR3 plus reference TRBV5-6 and TRBJ2-1, the full variable domain is DAGVTQSPTHLIKTRGQQVTLRCSPKSGHDTVSWYQQALGQGPQFIFQYYEEEERQRGNFPDRFSGHQFPNYSSELNVNALLLGDSALYLCASSLVADLYNEQFFGPGTRLTVL.

The table lists this clonotype with a count of one. It may be a read error: a sequence one base away is much more abundant. This rearrangement joins TRBV6-2 or TRBV6-3 to TRBJ2-1; D is undetermined. The CDR3 extends over 12 amino acids. From germline, CDR1 is MNHEY and CDR2 SVGEGT. The CDR3: CASSWTANGQFF. Written as DNA, the CDR3 is TGTGCCAGCAGTTGGACCGCCAATGGGCAGTTCTTC.

This clonotype was counted a few times. CDR3 coding DNA: TGTGCCAGCAGCCCACCCCTCGGTACGCAGTATTTT. Its protein is CASSPPLGTQYF. This chain uses TRBV7-9 with TRBJ2-3, with D uncertain. The ends were cut back, 5 bases at V and 8 bases at J, with 11 bases in the middle. The germline gives CDR1 SEHNR, CDR2 FQNEAQ (reference sequence). There are 12 residues in the CDR3.

The gene calls are TRBV2 and TRBJ2-5; tentatively, D is TRBD1 (6 bases). With 6 bases removed from V and 5 bases from J, the gap between germline ends came to 13 bases. The CDR3 covers 13 residues. Germline V gene sequence: CDR1 SNHLY, CDR2 FYNNEI. The CDR3 DNA reads TGTGCCAGCAGAGGGGGATGGGGGGAGACCCAGTACTTC. This gives the protein CASRGGWGETQYF.

The chain carries TRBV10-3 and TRBJ2-3, with D maybe TRBD1 (6 bases). Germline V gives CDR1 ENHRY, CDR2 SYGVKD. Trimming took 2 bases from V and 7 from J, leaving 16 bases between them. The CDR3 has 15 residues. CDR3 loop: CAISETTGTQNTQYF. CDR3 DNA: TGTGCCATCAGTGAGACAACCGGGACACAAAATACGCAGTATTTT.

In its sample, this clonotype was seen once. The junction departs from the called germline gene at one end, perhaps through a read error. This chain joins TRBV27 and TRBJ1-5; a possible D gene is TRBD1 (5 bases). Germline loops: CDR1 MNHEY, CDR2 SMNVEV (reference sequence). This CDR3 has 12 residues. This CDR3 reads CASTTGGEPQDF. The CDR3 DNA reads as TGTGCCAGCACCACGGGAGGGGAGCCCCAGGATTTT.

This rearrangement joins TRBV10-2 to TRBJ2-7; TRBD2 matches at 12 bases. This CDR3 spans 15 amino acids. Germline values: CDR1 WSHSY, CDR2 SAAADI. Losses at the gene ends were 8 bases for V and 5 bases for J; bases not matched to a gene: 10. CDR3 coding DNA: TGCGCCAGCGCCAGACTAGCGGGGGTCGCCAACGAGCAGTACTTC. It encodes CASARLAGVANEQYF.

V is TRBV6-1 and J is TRBJ1-6, with D possibly TRBD1 on 6 matching bases. The length of the CDR3 is 14 residues. The germline V gene has CDR1 MNHNS and CDR2 SASEGT. V lost 0 bases to trimming and J lost 8 bases, with 8 bases between them. This chain's CDR3 is CASSEAGGYSPLHF. DNA of the CDR3: TGTGCCAGCAGTGAAGCAGGGGGGTATTCACCCCTCCACTTT.

This clonotype was seen more than once but under ten times. The V gene is TRBV6-6, the J gene TRBJ1-1; a weak D match, TRBD1 (5 bases). The CDR3 runs 13 residues. The V gene lost 2 bases and the J gene lost 5 bases, with 9 bases spanning the gap. Germline loops: CDR1 MNHNY, CDR2 SVGAGI (reference sequence). The CDR3 DNA reads TGTGCCAGCAGTTACGGTGAGGGGACTGAAGCTTTCTTT. Translation: CASSYGEGTEAFF.

The chain recombines TRBV25-1 with TRBJ1-1; weak D call: TRBD1 (6 bases). This CDR3 region has 14 residues. V was cut by 5 bases and J by 4 bases, with 14 bases left in between. From germline, CDR1 is MGHDK and CDR2 SYGVNS. CDR3: CASSPTGPATEAFF. CDR3 bases: TGTGCCAGCAGTCCTACAGGGCCCGCCACTGAAGCTTTCTTT.

The chain links TRBV27 to TRBJ2-7, with 7 bases identical to TRBD1. V shed 10 bases, J shed 2 bases, and the junction held 11 bases outside the gene matches. CDR3 length: 14 residues. Germline CDR1 MNHEY, CDR2 SMNVEV (reference sequence). CDR3 in amino acids: CATCLRDSTYEQYF. Here the CDR3 DNA reads TGTGCCACCTGCCTCCGGGACAGCACCTACGAGCAGTACTTC.

The V call is TRBV2, the J call TRBJ2-5, with a weak D call TRBD2 (6 bases). The DNA matches TRBJ2-7 better at its end, which makes the J call doubtful. Germline loops: CDR1 SNHLY, CDR2 FYNNEI. This CDR3 has 12 residues. The CDR3 DNA is TGTGCCAGCAGGGGAGCGGGTTACGAGCAGTACTTC. Its protein is CASRGAGYEQYF.

A remark on this clonotype: The junction departs from germline at one end; a sequencing error may be responsible. The V gene is TRBV10-3, the J gene TRBJ2-3, with D tentatively TRBD1 (5 bases). Germline-derived CDR1 and CDR2 are ENHRY and SYGVKD. The CDR3 has 13 residues. CDR3 in amino acids: CAISESVSGAWGF. In nucleotides, the CDR3 is TGTGCCATCAGTGAGTCGGTTTCTGGGGCCTGGGGCTTT.

This clonotype has only a few counts. This chain uses TRBV28 with TRBJ2-5; D may be TRBD2 (5 bases). The CDR3 runs to 14 residues. With 2 bases removed from V and 0 bases from J, the gap between germline ends came to 7 bases. Germline-derived CDR1 and CDR2 are MDHEN and SYDVKM. The CDR3 protein is CASSLAGHQETQYF. The DNA for the CDR3 is TGTGCCAGCAGTTTAGCGGGCCACCAAGAGACCCAGTACTTC.

The genes are TRBV20-1 and TRBJ2-1; 8 bases are a match to TRBD1. Germline lookup yields CDR1 DFQATT and CDR2 SNEGSKA (reference sequence). This CDR3 has 14 amino acids. The CDR3 DNA sequence: TGCAGCGCTTACAGGGGGGTAAATAGGAATGAGCAGTTCTTC. It specifies CSAYRGVNRNEQFF.

This clonotype was observed many times. The CDR3 region is CSALDRGRNTEAFF. The CDR3 DNA follows: TGCAGTGCTCTCGACAGGGGAAGGAACACTGAAGCTTTCTTT. The gene calls are TRBV20-1 and TRBJ1-1; 8 nucleotides agree with TRBD1. There are 14 residues in the CDR3. Per the germline V gene, CDR1 is DFQATT and CDR2 is SNEGSKA (reference sequence). Unmatched junction bases numbered 6, after V lost 5 bases and J lost 1 base.

This sequence joins TRBV2 and TRBJ2-7; D remains ambiguous. The V end was cut by 1 base, the J end by 1 base, with 5 bases between. Germline V gene lookup returns CDR1 SNHLY and CDR2 FYNNEI. The CDR3 consists of 13 residues. The CDR3 nucleotides read TGTGCCAGCAGTGAAGGTCTGTCCTACGAGCAGTACTTC. Protein product: CASSEGLSYEQYF.

This clonotype was detected a few times. V and J are TRBV4-1 and TRBJ1-1; no firm D call. Between the trimmed V and J ends, which lost 2 bases and 3 bases, there was a span of 7 bases. The CDR3 runs 13 residues. CDR1 is MGHRA and CDR2 is YSYEKL in the germline V gene. Written as DNA, the CDR3 is TGCGCCAGCAGCCAACCCGGTGACACTGAAGCTTTCTTT. Protein sequence: CASSQPGDTEAFF.

The chain recombines TRBV6-5 with TRBJ2-5; TRBD1 matches 9 bases. This CDR3 contains 13 residues. The V gene's germline CDR1 is MNHEY and CDR2 SVGAGI. The V gene end was trimmed by 7 bases and the J gene end by 4 bases; junction bases not matched to a gene: 4. CDR3 coding DNA: TGTGCCAGCAAAAAGACAGGGGGAGAGACCCAGTACTTC. As protein: CASKKTGGETQYF.

The chain recombines TRBV7-9 with TRBJ1-1; the D gene is possibly TRBD1 (5 bases). Trimming took 2 bases from V and 4 from J, leaving 11 bases between them. The CDR3 contains 14 residues. Germline CDR1 is SEHNR and CDR2 is FQNEAQ (reference sequence). CDR3 sequence: CASSLQGGGTEAFF. DNA for the CDR3: TGTGCCAGCAGCTTACAGGGAGGCGGCACTGAAGCTTTCTTT.

This clonotype was detected a few times. CDR3 sequence: CSASGTGGHEQYF. CDR3 coding DNA: TGCAGTGCTTCCGGGACAGGGGGCCACGAGCAGTACTTC. The genes are TRBV20-1 and TRBJ2-7, with 12 positions matching TRBD1. Germline V gene sequence: CDR1 DFQATT, CDR2 SNEGSKA (reference sequence). Germline trimming cut 5 bases from V and 5 bases from J; bases unmatched to any gene: 4. This CDR3 spans 13 amino acids.